The subject of this entry is one T cell receptor beta chain. These data originate in a study of OX40 agonist ivuxolimab in advanced cancers. The CDR3 has 16 amino acids. CDR1 and CDR2 (germline): GTSNPN, SVGIG (reference sequence). The V and J ends lost 4 bases and 8 bases, in that order; junction bases with no gene match: 12. Data came from immunoSEQ multiplex PCR; TCRdb stores just in-frame clones and leaves some out. The sample consists of 75,000 to 100,000 clones, around 87% of them appearing once. The sequence was collected from an adult with an advanced solid tumor such as melanoma, head and neck, liver or kidney cancer. The chain combines TRBV30 with TRBJ2-1; 12 bases are shared with TRBD2. The sequencing here drew on CD4+ or CD8+ T cells sorted from blood, taken in a trial of the OX40 agonist ivuxolimab. The CDR3 coding sequence is TGTGCCTGGACCTCCCACCTAGCGGGAGGGGCGCATGAGCAGTTCTTC. Its protein product is CAWTSHLAGGAHEQFF.